This entry lists 26 T cell receptor beta chains sequenced from one sample in a study of cytomegalovirus exposure and HLA in healthy donors. The PCR was carried out with 60 Vbeta primers and 13 Jbeta primers. Repertoires were generated with immunoSEQ multiplex PCR, while TCRdb's copy carries only in-frame clones and drops some. The sample includes 100,000 to 150,000 clones, more than 60% of them seen just once. The sequencing input was PBMCs. These receptors were taken from a woman in her 40s in good health and CMV-seropositive.

The gene calls are TRBV5-4 and TRBJ1-2; 7 nucleotides align to TRBD1. The junction had 6 bases not matched to a gene; V was cut back by 2 bases and J by 8 bases. CDR1 and CDR2 from the germline V gene are SGHNT and YYREEE (reference sequence). The CDR3 consists of 13 residues. CDR3 coding DNA: TGTGCCAGCAGCTTTACAGGGGAAAGGGGCTACACCTTC. This translates into CASSFTGERGYTF.

CDR3 nucleotide sequence: TGTGCCAGCAGTTCGGGACAGTTCTATGGCTACACCTTC. Translation gives CASSSGQFYGYTF. The chain employs TRBV6-5 and TRBJ1-2; 7 bases line up with TRBD1. Looked up from germline, CDR1 is MNHEY and CDR2 is SVGAGI. This CDR3 is built from 13 residues. Trimming at V came to 4 bases and at J to 4 bases, leaving 3 bases not matched to a gene.

The chain uses TRBV7-6 and TRBJ2-7, with 9 bases identical to TRBD1. Germline V CDR1 and CDR2: SGHVS, FNYEAQ. Trimming removed 5 bases from V and 6 bases from J; junction bases left unmatched: 8. The CDR3 covers 14 residues. CDR3 DNA: TGTGCCAGCAGCCCGTTCGGGACAGGGATCGAGCAGTACTTC. Its translation: CASSPFGTGIEQYF.

The chain uses TRBV6-1 and TRBJ2-7; 7 bases agree with TRBD2. CDR1 and CDR2 (germline): MNHNS, SASEGT. The CDR3 runs to 14 residues. Trimming at V came to 1 base and at J to 4 bases, leaving 4 bases not matched to a gene. The CDR3 DNA follows: TGTGCCAGCAGTGAAGGGACTAGTAGGTACGAGCAGTACTTC. Translation gives CASSEGTSRYEQYF.

The chain links TRBV10-1 to TRBJ2-5, with a weak D call TRBD2 (5 bases). CDR1 is WNHNN, CDR2 SYGVQD, per germline (reference sequence). The CDR3 is 13 residues long. V shed 10 bases and J shed 2 bases, with 14 bases lying between them. DNA for the CDR3: TGCGCCACCCAGCTAGCAACACAAGAGACCCAGTACTTC. This sequence encodes CATQLATQETQYF.

This rearrangement joins TRBV7-2 to TRBJ1-1; TRBD1 aligns across 9 bases. Germline V CDR1 and CDR2: SGHTA, FQGNSA. V shed 3 bases and J 1 base; nucleotides not matched to a gene: 9. The CDR3 consists of 17 residues. In DNA, the CDR3 is TGTGCCAGCAGCTTCGTAGACAGGGGGAGGGGGAACACTGAAGCTTTCTTT. This codes for CASSFVDRGRGNTEAFF.

This chain connects TRBV10-1 to TRBJ1-6; 7 positions agree with TRBD1. The germline gives CDR1 WNHNN, CDR2 SYGVQD (reference sequence). The J segment lost 7 bases and the V segment lost 0 bases, leaving 9 bases of the junction unmatched. This CDR3 is built from 17 residues. CDR3 sequence (DNA): TGCGCCAGCAGTGAGTCGACCGGAGGGGGCGGGAATTCACCCCTCCACTTT. It translates to CASSESTGGGGNSPLHF.

This sequence joins TRBV6-5 and TRBJ2-3; D unresolved. Trimming removed 4 bases at V and 8 bases at J, with 7 bases between. CDR3 length equals 11 residues. The germline gives CDR1 MNHEY, CDR2 SVGAGI. The CDR3 DNA reads TGTGCCAGCAGTTCCCGACTTACGCAGTATTTT. It is translated as CASSSRLTQYF.

This clone was found once. This chain uses TRBV6-1 with TRBJ1-2; D is unresolved. Germline CDR1 is MNHNS and CDR2 is SASEGT. The CDR3 is 15 amino acids. The ends were cut back, 8 bases at V and 3 bases at J, with 19 bases in the middle. The CDR3 bases are TGTGCCAGCCTCTATGGGCGTATGGGCTACTATGGCTACACCTTC. Its translation is CASLYGRMGYYGYTF.

The chain's CDR3 is CASSSGGQTGYGYTF. In nucleotides, the CDR3 is TGCGCCAGCAGCTCCGGGGGGCAAACAGGGTATGGCTACACCTTC. This chain links TRBV5-1 with TRBJ1-2, with D possibly being TRBD1 (6 bases). The V and J ends lost 3 bases and 5 bases respectively, with 17 bases between them. This CDR3 comprises 15 residues. The germline V gene encodes CDR1 SGHRS and CDR2 YFSETQ. The full variable domain, with the rest looked up from reference TRBV5-1 and TRBJ1-2, is KAGVTQTPRYLIKTRGQQVTLSCSPISGHRSVSWYQQTPGQGLQFLFEYFSETQRNKGNFPGRFSGRQFSNSRSEMNVSTLELGDSALYLCASSSGGQTGYGYTFGSGTRLTVV.

The rearrangement links TRBV2 to TRBJ1-6, with TRBD1 as a possible D gene (6 bases). The CDR3 contains 14 residues. The germline gives CDR1 SNHLY, CDR2 FYNNEI. The ends were cut back, 8 bases at V and 7 bases at J, with 15 bases in the middle. CDR3 in amino acids: CASRTGSENSPLHF. DNA for the CDR3: TGTGCCAGCCGAACAGGGAGCGAGAATTCACCCCTCCACTTT.

The chain is built from TRBV9 and TRBJ1-2; TRBD1 matches at 7 bases. The CDR3 extends over 12 amino acids. Losses at the gene ends were 4 bases for V and 9 bases for J; bases not matched to a gene: 6. Germline CDR1 SGDLS, CDR2 YYNGEE. The CDR3 bases are TGTGCCAGCAGCCCGGGACAGCGAAGCTACACCTTC. This gives the protein CASSPGQRSYTF.

This sequence joins TRBV5-1 and TRBJ2-5; D is uncertain. Near its end, the DNA agrees better with TRBJ2-7, so the J call may be wrong. This CDR3 contains 12 residues. CDR1 is SGHRS, CDR2 YFSETQ, per germline. Written as DNA, the CDR3 is TGCGCCAGCAGCTTGACTTCCTACGAGCAGTACTTC. Translated, it gives CASSLTSYEQYF.

The chain carries TRBV18 and TRBJ1-3; D gene uncertain. CDR1 is KGHSH and CDR2 is LQKENI in the germline V gene. Between the trimmed V and J ends, which lost 3 bases and 0 bases, there was a span of 15 bases. The CDR3 runs to 17 residues. The CDR3 DNA reads TGTGCCAGCTCACCCCTCCCGGGTCTGCTCTCTGGAAACACCATATATTTT. This encodes CASSPLPGLLSGNTIYF. Full variable domain (remainder filled in from reference TRBV18 and TRBJ1-3): NAGVMQNPRHLVRRRGQEARLRCSPMKGHSHVYWYRQLPEEGLKFMVYLQKENIIDESGMPKERFSAEFPKEGPSILRIQQVVRGDSAAYFCASSPLPGLLSGNTIYFGEGSWLTVV.

The chain joins TRBV5-1 to TRBJ1-2; 9 positions agree with TRBD1. The trim removed 4 bases at V and 6 bases at J, leaving 10 bases unmatched. In germline, CDR1 is SGHRS, CDR2 YFSETQ. The CDR3 has 15 amino acids. DNA for the CDR3: TGCGCCAGCAGCCTCCGGACAGGGGCGAGGGATGGCTACACCTTC. Translating gives CASSLRTGARDGYTF.

This clone came up a few times. This chain joins TRBV28 and TRBJ2-7; 11 bases are shared with TRBD1. CDR1 and CDR2 (germline): MDHEN, SYDVKM. This CDR3 is built from 13 residues. V lost 11 bases and J lost 3; bases outside the gene matches: 6. CDR3 in DNA: TGTGCCGCGCAGGGACAGGGGGTCTACGAGCAGTACTTC. Its protein product is CAAQGQGVYEQYF. The full variable domain, with the rest looked up from reference TRBV28 and TRBJ2-7, is DVKVTQSSRYLVKRTGEKVFLECVQDMDHENMFWYRQDPGLGLRLIYFSYDVKMKEKGDIPEGYSVSREKKERFSLILESASTNQTSMYLCAAQGQGVYEQYFGPGTRLTVT.

The genes are TRBV29-1 and TRBJ2-4; 13 nucleotides line up with TRBD2. V shed 1 base, J shed 7 bases, and the junction held 4 bases outside the gene matches. CDR1 SQVTM and CDR2 ANQGSEA come from the germline V gene. The CDR3 is 15 residues long. CDR3 sequence reads: CSVEGTSGRSNIQYF. Written as DNA, the CDR3 is TGCAGCGTTGAAGGGACTAGCGGGAGAAGTAACATTCAGTACTTC.

CDR3 protein: CASSYWPEGEQYF. CDR3 nucleotide sequence: TGTGCCAGCAGTTATTGGCCCGAGGGCGAGCAGTACTTC. The chain joins TRBV7-2 to TRBJ2-7; D is perhaps TRBD2 (5 bases). V was cut by 6 bases and J by 6 bases, with 15 bases left in between. CDR1 is SGHTA, CDR2 FQGNSA, per germline. The CDR3 extends over 13 amino acids.

This clone was found once. The chain employs TRBV28 and TRBJ2-7; possible D gene TRBD1, 6 bases. The CDR3 consists of 15 residues. The germline V and J ends were trimmed by 5 bases and 3 bases, with 17 bases remaining between them. Germline V gives CDR1 MDHEN, CDR2 SYDVKM. CDR3 DNA sequence: TGTGCCAGCAGTCGGGGCGGGCTAGGGGGCTACGAGCAGTACTTC. Its protein is CASSRGGLGGYEQYF. The entire variable domain, with the rest obtained from reference TRBV28 and TRBJ2-7, is as follows: DVKVTQSSRYLVKRTGEKVFLECVQDMDHENMFWYRQDPGLGLRLIYFSYDVKMKEKGDIPEGYSVSREKKERFSLILESASTNQTSMYLCASSRGGLGGYEQYFGPGTRLTVT.

As to this clone: Other DNA sequences within the sample encode an identical CDR3. The V and J genes are TRBV7-2 and TRBJ2-1; a weak D match, TRBD2 (5 bases). Trimming cost V 1 base and J 7 bases, with 14 bases left between them. The CDR3 is 15 residues long. Per germline, CDR1 SGHTA and CDR2 FQGNSA. CDR3 nucleotides: TGTGCCAGCAGCTTAGATGGGCGGAGGAGGAATGAGCAGTTCTTC. Protein: CASSLDGRRRNEQFF.

The chain has TRBV7-9 and TRBJ2-2; D gene uncertain. The V gene lost 2 bases and the J gene lost 3 bases, with 10 bases spanning the gap. Per germline, CDR1 SEHNR and CDR2 FQNEAQ (reference sequence). The CDR3 is 15 residues long. This chain's CDR3 is CASSLNTADTGELFF. The CDR3 nucleotides read TGTGCCAGCAGCTTAAATACAGCCGACACCGGGGAGCTGTTTTTT.

The chain employs TRBV10-3 and TRBJ2-1, with D possibly matching TRBD1 (5 bases). This CDR3 has 13 amino acids. Germline V lookup: CDR1 ENHRY, CDR2 SYGVKD. V was pared by 6 bases and J by 6 bases, with 12 bases between. This CDR3 is CAISPRQFNEQFF. The CDR3 coding sequence is TGTGCCATCAGCCCTCGACAGTTCAATGAGCAGTTCTTC.

The chain employs TRBV5-4 and TRBJ2-7, with 7 bases lining up with TRBD1. Trimming at V came to 4 bases and at J to 3 bases, leaving 7 bases not matched to a gene. The CDR3 totals 14 residues. Germline V gene lookup returns CDR1 SGHNT and CDR2 YYREEE (reference sequence). CDR3 sequence (DNA): TGTGCCAGCAGCAAACCGGGACAGAACTACGAGCAGTACTTC. Its protein is CASSKPGQNYEQYF. Full variable domain (missing parts from reference TRBV5-4 and TRBJ2-7): ETGVTQSPTHLIKTRGQQVTLRCSSQSGHNTVSWYQQALGQGPQFIFQYYREEENGRGNFPPRFSGLQFPNYSSELNVNALELDDSALYLCASSKPGQNYEQYFGPGTRLTVT.

This clone appeared once. This chain connects TRBV10-1 to TRBJ2-1; 7 bases match TRBD2. Trimming cost V 2 bases and J 10 bases; bases outside gene matches: 11. The CDR3 covers 15 residues. CDR1 and CDR2 (germline): WNHNN, SYGVQD (reference sequence). The CDR3: CASSEGSGPGVEQFF. The DNA of the CDR3 is TGCGCCAGCAGTGAGGGTAGCGGGCCGGGTGTGGAGCAGTTCTTC.

The CDR3 DNA reads as TGTGCCAGCAGCTTTTATGGCGGGGGGGCTATGAATGAGCAGTTCTTC. Its translation is CASSFYGGGAMNEQFF. The J gene is TRBJ2-1, the V gene TRBV7-3; TRBD2 matches at 9 bases. Losses at the gene ends were 3 bases for V and 7 bases for J; bases not matched to a gene: 10. From germline, CDR1 is SGHTA and CDR2 FQGTGA. This CDR3 is built from 16 residues.

The chain has TRBV10-3 and TRBJ2-5; 10 positions match TRBD2. Germline CDR1 reads ENHRY; CDR2 reads SYGVKD. The junction had 12 bases not matched to a gene; V was cut back by 8 bases and J by 3 bases. The CDR3 loop spans 16 amino acids. DNA of the CDR3: TGTGCCATCTCCTCGGGAATAGCGGGGGGTGAAGAGACCCAGTACTTC. The encoded protein is CAISSGIAGGEETQYF.